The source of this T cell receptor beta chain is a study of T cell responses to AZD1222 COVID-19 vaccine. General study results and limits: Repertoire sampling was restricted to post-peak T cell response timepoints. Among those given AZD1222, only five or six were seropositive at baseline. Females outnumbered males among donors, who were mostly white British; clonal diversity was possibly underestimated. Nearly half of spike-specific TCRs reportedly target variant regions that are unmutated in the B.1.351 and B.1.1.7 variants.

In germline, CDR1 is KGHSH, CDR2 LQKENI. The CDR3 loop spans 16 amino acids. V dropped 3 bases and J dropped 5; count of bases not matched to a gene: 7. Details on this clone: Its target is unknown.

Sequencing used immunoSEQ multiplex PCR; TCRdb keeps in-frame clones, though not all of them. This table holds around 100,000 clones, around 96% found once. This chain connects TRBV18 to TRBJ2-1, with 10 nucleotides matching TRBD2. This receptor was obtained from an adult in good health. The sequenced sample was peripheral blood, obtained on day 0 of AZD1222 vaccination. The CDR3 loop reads CASSPPGLATNNEQFF. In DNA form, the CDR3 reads TGTGCCAGCTCACCCCCGGGACTAGCGACAAACAATGAGCAGTTCTTC.